Listed below are T cell receptor beta chains from one sample, sequenced in a study of response to subunit inactivated influenza vaccine. TCRdb ran MiXCR on the RT-PCR reads and lists one entry per CDR3 protein. The sample yields 560,000 or so distinct CDR3 sequences, 7.5% to 8.5% seen once. Sequencing was performed on PBMCs from blood, taken around 25 months after vaccination. These receptors were taken from a man aged 45 to 70 who received an inactivated influenza vaccine. The CDR3 runs from the conserved cysteine through the conserved F or W. A D gene is named only where the DNA matches it firmly. Clone size is not always given. Where it is, it says once, few, many or a class for expanded clones.

>.|TRBJ2-3|.|TRBV4-2
TGTGCCAGCAGCTCAAACGGGGGCGGAGATACGCAGTATTTT
CASSSNGGGDTQYF
>.|TRBJ2-3|.|TRBV27
TGTGCCAGCAGCCCGGGACTTAGCGGTTTAACGCAGTATTTT
CASSPGLSGLTQYF
>.|TRBJ1-4|.|TRBV18
TGTGCCAGCTCTTCTTCGAACTATGGTGAAAAACTGTTTTTT
CASSSSNYGEKLFF
>.|TRBJ1-1|few|TRBV14
TGTGCCAGCAGCCCTTGGAGGGGTGAAGCTTTCTTT
CASSPWRGEAFF
>.|TRBJ2-5|.|TRBV20-1
TGCAGTGCTAGTTGGGAGGGGGGAGAGACCCAGTACTTC
CSASWEGGETQYF
>TRBD2|TRBJ2-1|.|TRBV7-8
TGTGCCAGCAGCTCTAGCGGGAGGGTTGAGCAGTTCTTC
CASSSSGRVEQFF
>TRBD1|TRBJ2-7|.|TRBV29-1
TGCAGCGCAACGGGACAGGGGGGCTCCTACGAGCAGTACTTC
CSATGQGGSYEQYF
>TRBD2|TRBJ2-1|many|TRBV10-1
TGCGCCAGCAGTGAGTCCTGGACTAGCGGGTCCTACAATGAGCAGTTCTTC
CASSESWTSGSYNEQFF
>.|TRBJ2-3|few|TRBV7-2
TGTGCCAGCAGCTTAGTAAAGGGGGGTTCAGCAGATACGCAGTATTTT
CASSLVKGGSADTQYF
>TRBD1|TRBJ1-5|.|TRBV6-1
TGTGCCAGCAGTGGCATCCAGGGACAGGGAGAACGGCCCCAGCATTTT
CASSGIQGQGERPQHF
>TRBD1|TRBJ2-6|.|TRBV28
TGTGCCAGCAGTACGGGACAGGGGGTGGCTGGGGCCAACGTCCTGACTTTC
CASSTGQGVAGANVLTF
>.|TRBJ2-7|.|TRBV29-1
TGCAGCGGGGGGGGCCAGACCCTCTACGAGCAGTACTTC
CSGGGQTLYEQYF
>.|TRBJ2-7|.|TRBV5-1
TGCGCCAGCAGCCTGCCGACCCCTGGAAATGGGAACGAGCAGTACTTC
CASSLPTPGNGNEQYF
>.|TRBJ2-7|.|TRBV4-1
TGCGCCAGCAGCCAAGATCCCGGGTTTCTCTACGAGCAGTACTTC
CASSQDPGFLYEQYF
>.|TRBJ2-1|few|TRBV29-1
TGCAGCGTCGGCCGGGCAATAAAACAGGTCAACAATGAGCAGTTCTTC
CSVGRAIKQVNNEQFF
>TRBD1|TRBJ2-3|few|TRBV20-1
TGCAGTGCCAGGACAGGGGAAGCCACAGTAGGTACGCAGTATTTT
CSARTGEATVGTQYF
>.|TRBJ2-1|few|TRBV6-1
TGTGCCAGCAGAGCACTGGGGACCCATCCCTACAATGAGCAGTTCTTC
CASRALGTHPYNEQFF